These 30 T cell receptor beta chains were sequenced from one sample in a study of shared clonotypes between healthy human individuals. The table came from immunoSEQ multiplex PCR; TCRdb's copy has only in-frame clones and leaves some out. The sample holds roughly 640,000 clones, around two thirds seen once. Sequenced sample: memory CD4+ T cells sorted from blood. As to subset: CD45RA-negative fraction. Receptors originate from a woman aged 30 to 39 in good health.

The genes are TRBV28 and TRBJ1-5, with 10 bases matching TRBD1. Looked up from germline, CDR1 is MDHEN and CDR2 is SYDVKM. The V gene end was trimmed by 2 bases and the J gene end by 7 bases; junction bases not matched to a gene: 2. This CDR3 is built from 14 residues. This CDR3 is CASSLGTGAQPQHF. CDR3 DNA: TGTGCCAGCAGTTTAGGGACAGGGGCACAGCCCCAGCATTTT.

The sample holds one count of this clone. The chain has TRBV19 and TRBJ2-5; TRBD2 might be the D (5 bases). V gave up 5 bases and J gave up 2 bases, with 9 bases separating them. Germline assignment: CDR1 LNHDA and CDR2 SQIVND (reference sequence). There are 13 residues in the CDR3. The CDR3 region is CASSSTGQETQYF. The DNA of the CDR3 is TGTGCCAGTAGTTCGACGGGACAAGAGACCCAGTACTTC.

This clone was seen more than once but under ten times. The rearrangement joins TRBV5-1 to TRBJ1-2; D is unclear. The CDR3 length is 15 residues. Germline values: CDR1 SGHRS, CDR2 YFSETQ. V was trimmed by 5 bases and J by 7 bases, leaving 21 bases between them. The CDR3 bases are TGCGCCAGCAGGCCAGACGTGAGGATGGCCAGTGGCTACACCTTC. Translated, it gives CASRPDVRMASGYTF.

V gene TRBV5-1 combines with J gene TRBJ2-2, with D perhaps matching TRBD1 (6 bases). V dropped 1 base and J dropped 5 bases, with 12 bases sitting between them. CDR3 size: 15 residues. Germline V CDR1 and CDR2: SGHRS, YFSETQ. CDR3 protein: CASSLQGIETGELFF. CDR3 DNA: TGCGCCAGCAGCTTGCAGGGGATCGAAACCGGGGAGCTGTTTTTT.

Turning to this clone: This may come from a read error, since a much larger clone is one base off. Other DNA sequences in this sample translate to the same CDR3. The CDR3 loop reads CASSLVETQYF. The DNA of the CDR3 is TGTGCCAGCAGCTTAGTGGAGACCCAGTACTTC. The rearrangement uses TRBV7-9 and TRBJ2-5; no clear D. V lost 1 base and J lost 5, with 2 bases in between. Germline V gene sequence: CDR1 SEHNR, CDR2 FQNEAQ (reference sequence). CDR3 length: 11 residues. The full variable domain, completed using reference TRBV7-9 and TRBJ2-5, is DTGVSQNPRHKITKRGQNVTFRCDPISEHNRLYWYRQTLGQGPEFLTYFQNEAQLEKSRLLSDRFSAERPKGSFSTLEIQRTEQGDSAMYLCASSLVETQYFGPGTRLLVL.

The chain is built from TRBV30 and TRBJ2-4; D ambiguous. The CDR3 runs to 12 residues. CDR1 is GTSNPN, CDR2 SVGIG, per germline (reference sequence). V was clipped by 0 bases and J by 5 bases, with 5 bases between them. The CDR3 loop reads CAWSVGENIQYF. The CDR3 DNA is TGTGCCTGGAGTGTAGGTGAAAACATTCAGTACTTC.

The V and J genes are TRBV5-1 and TRBJ2-5; 10 bases map to TRBD1. CDR3 length: 15 amino acids. J lost 4 bases, V lost 3 bases, and 6 bases had no gene match. Germline CDR1 and CDR2: SGHRS and YFSETQ. CDR3 region: CASSSGTGDRETQYF. DNA for the CDR3: TGCGCCAGCAGCTCCGGGACAGGGGATAGAGAGACCCAGTACTTC.

The chain combines TRBV5-1 with TRBJ2-3; 12 positions agree with TRBD2. The germline V gene has CDR1 SGHRS and CDR2 YFSETQ. The V gene end was trimmed by 2 bases and the J gene end by 4 bases; junction bases not matched to a gene: 5. The CDR3 extends over 16 amino acids. The CDR3 region is CASSLRTSGTADTQYF. The CDR3 nucleotides are TGCGCCAGCAGCTTAAGGACTAGCGGGACAGCAGATACGCAGTATTTT.

The V call is TRBV6-1, the J call TRBJ2-7; 7 bases match TRBD1. CDR3 length: 15 residues. V gave up 5 bases and J gave up 1 base; unmatched junction bases: 8. Germline V gives CDR1 MNHNS, CDR2 SASEGT. The CDR3 spells CASSFVGGISYEQYF. CDR3 in DNA: TGTGCCAGCAGTTTCGTAGGGGGCATATCCTACGAGCAGTACTTC.

This clone appeared a few times. The chain joins TRBV28 to TRBJ2-7, with 7 bases aligning to TRBD1. The J segment lost 3 bases and the V segment lost 5 bases, leaving 4 bases of the junction unmatched. The length of the CDR3 is 13 residues. Per the germline V gene, CDR1 is MDHEN and CDR2 is SYDVKM. CDR3 sequence: CASSSGTVYEQYF. Here the CDR3 DNA reads TGTGCCAGCAGTAGTGGGACAGTCTACGAGCAGTACTTC.

V is TRBV7-8 and J is TRBJ2-7; 7 bases are shared with TRBD2. The CDR3 has 12 amino acids. Germline V gene data show CDR1 as SGHVS and CDR2 as FQNEAQ. V was pared by 5 bases and J by 5 bases, with 3 bases of the junction left unmatched. CDR3 DNA: TGTGCCAGCAGCAAGCGGGACCACGAGCAGTACTTC. Translation: CASSKRDHEQYF.

CDR3 amino acids: CASRGTVTGELFF. CDR3 sequence (DNA): TGTGCCAGCAGGGGAACAGTCACCGGGGAGCTGTTTTTT. The V call is TRBV6-5, the J call TRBJ2-2; D remains unclear. From germline, CDR1 is MNHEY and CDR2 SVGAGI. Trimming took 6 bases from V and 4 from J, leaving 9 bases between them. The CDR3 runs 13 residues.

The J gene is TRBJ1-5, the V gene TRBV2, with a weak D call TRBD1 (5 bases). The CDR3 is made up of 13 amino acids. Trimming took off 1 base at V and 9 bases at J, with 10 bases between the two ends. Germline V gene sequence: CDR1 SNHLY, CDR2 FYNNEI. This chain's CDR3 is CASSEDGRVPQHF. The CDR3, as DNA: TGTGCCAGCAGTGAAGATGGCAGGGTGCCCCAGCATTTT.

The chain uses TRBV7-8 and TRBJ1-5, with D hard to call. Trimming took off 1 base at V and 0 bases at J, with 16 bases between the two ends. Germline values: CDR1 SGHVS, CDR2 FQNEAQ. This CDR3 is built from 18 residues. CDR3 DNA sequence: TGTGCCAGCAGCTTAGATGCCTTTGGAAAAAATAGCAATCAGCCCCAGCATTTT. Translating gives CASSLDAFGKNSNQPQHF.

The genes are TRBV2 and TRBJ2-5; unclear D gene. The CDR3 totals 14 residues. Trimming left V 9 bases short and J 4 bases short, with 18 bases between. Germline CDR1 and CDR2: SNHLY and FYNNEI. CDR3 loop: CASKVRVLGETQYF. CDR3 DNA: TGTGCCAGTAAAGTACGGGTGCTAGGAGAGACCCAGTACTTC.

The J gene is TRBJ1-4, the V gene TRBV25-1, with D tentatively TRBD1 (6 bases). V lost 10 bases and J 8 bases, leaving 20 bases between the germline ends. The CDR3 is 14 amino acids. In germline, CDR1 is MGHDK, CDR2 SYGVNS. The CDR3 reads CATSGWGAGEKLFF. CDR3 sequence (DNA): TGTGCCACCTCAGGATGGGGGGCCGGGGAAAAACTGTTTTTT.

The V gene is TRBV18, the J gene TRBJ2-1; 9 nucleotides line up with TRBD1. After removal of 6 bases from V and 7 bases from J, the junction contained 1 base not matched to a gene. The germline gives CDR1 KGHSH, CDR2 LQKENI. CDR3 length: 12 residues. The CDR3: CASSGQGNEQFF. CDR3 bases: TGTGCCAGCTCCGGACAGGGGAATGAGCAGTTCTTC.

The chain joins TRBV6-1 to TRBJ1-2; TRBD1 might be the D (6 bases). This CDR3 region has 15 residues. CDR1 is MNHNS and CDR2 is SASEGT in the germline V gene. Between the trimmed V and J ends, which lost 1 base and 7 bases, there was a span of 16 bases. The DNA of the CDR3 is TGTGCCAGCAGTGAAGTAGCCCACGGGGGCCGTGGCTACACCTTC. Protein sequence: CASSEVAHGGRGYTF.

In the case of this clone: Other nucleotide sequences from this sample produce the same CDR3. The V and J genes are TRBV18 and TRBJ1-1; the D gene is possibly TRBD1 (5 bases). This CDR3 spans 14 amino acids. Germline V gene lookup returns CDR1 KGHSH and CDR2 LQKENI. Trimming stripped 0 bases from V and 3 bases from J, with 8 bases between. CDR3 sequence: CASSPPKGYTEAFF. The CDR3 DNA reads as TGTGCCAGCTCACCACCGAAGGGGTACACTGAAGCTTTCTTT.

The chain has TRBV28 and TRBJ1-1; 7 nucleotides agree with TRBD1. The CDR3 consists of 14 residues. Germline loops: CDR1 MDHEN, CDR2 SYDVKM. J was trimmed by 5 bases and V by 4 bases; bases with no gene match: 7. The CDR3 nucleotides read TGTGCCAGCAGTTACCACAGGGGAGCAACTGAAGCTTTCTTT. This translates into CASSYHRGATEAFF. Full variable domain (missing parts from reference TRBV28 and TRBJ1-1): DVKVTQSSRYLVKRTGEKVFLECVQDMDHENMFWYRQDPGLGLRLIYFSYDVKMKEKGDIPEGYSVSREKKERFSLILESASTNQTSMYLCASSYHRGATEAFFGQGTRLTVV.

This chain links TRBV28 with TRBJ2-1, with 11 bases lining up with TRBD2. Germline CDR1 reads MDHEN; CDR2 reads SYDVKM. V shed 6 bases, J shed 3 bases, and the junction held 4 bases outside the gene matches. This CDR3 is 15 amino acids long. CDR3 in DNA: TGTGCCAGCAGCCTGACTAGCGGGATCTACAATGAGCAGTTCTTC. Amino acid sequence: CASSLTSGIYNEQFF.

This clone has just a few counts. The chain has TRBV7-9 and TRBJ1-2; D perhaps matches TRBD1 (5 bases). Germline V gene data show CDR1 as SEHNR and CDR2 as FQNEAQ (reference sequence). With 3 bases removed from V and 5 bases from J, the gap between germline ends came to 16 bases. The CDR3 is made up of 15 amino acids. CDR3 sequence reads: CASSLERRQLYGYTF. In DNA, the CDR3 is TGTGCCAGCAGCTTGGAAAGAAGACAGCTGTATGGCTACACCTTC. The full variable domain, rest sourced from reference TRBV7-9 and TRBJ1-2, is DTGVSQNPRHKITKRGQNVTFRCDPISEHNRLYWYRQTLGQGPEFLTYFQNEAQLEKSRLLSDRFSAERPKGSFSTLEIQRTEQGDSAMYLCASSLERRQLYGYTFGSGTRLTVV.

The rearrangement links TRBV28 to TRBJ2-2, with D hard to call. Germline CDR1 reads MDHEN; CDR2 reads SYDVKM. Between the trimmed V and J ends, which lost 5 bases and 4 bases, there was a span of 20 bases. CDR3 length: 17 residues. The chain's CDR3 is CASSLLPPSLSTGELFF. CDR3 coding DNA: TGTGCCAGCAGTCTTCTCCCCCCCAGTCTATCCACCGGGGAGCTGTTTTTT.

The chain has TRBV29-1 and TRBJ2-3; the D gene is possibly TRBD1 (5 bases). Trimming took off 6 bases at V and 0 bases at J, with 7 bases between the two ends. The germline CDR1 and CDR2 sequences are SQVTM and ANQGSEA. The CDR3 is made up of 12 amino acids. The CDR3 DNA is TGCAGCGTGACAGCTAGCACAGATACGCAGTATTTT. This translates into CSVTASTDTQYF.

The chain is built from TRBV7-3 and TRBJ1-2; 9 nucleotides agree with TRBD1. Germline V gene lookup returns CDR1 SGHTA and CDR2 FQGTGA. The CDR3 loop spans 15 amino acids. The V segment lost 0 bases and the J segment 4 bases; nucleotides outside the gene matches: 3. CDR3 region: CASSLTGQGGYGYTF. The CDR3 nucleotides read TGTGCCAGCAGCTTAACGGGACAGGGAGGCTATGGCTACACCTTC.

The gene calls are TRBV29-1 and TRBJ2-7; no firm D call. The germline V gene encodes CDR1 SQVTM and CDR2 ANQGSEA. V was trimmed by 3 bases and J by 4 bases, leaving 7 bases between them. The CDR3 is 11 amino acids. CDR3 sequence reads: CSVDTRYEQYF. CDR3 nucleotide sequence: TGCAGCGTTGATACCCGTTACGAGCAGTACTTC.

The V and J genes are TRBV28 and TRBJ1-6; the D is unclear. This CDR3 comprises 14 residues. Trimming left V 7 bases short and J 10 bases short, with 17 bases between. The germline V gene encodes CDR1 MDHEN and CDR2 SYDVKM. This chain's CDR3 is CASTRTTDLSPLHF. CDR3 sequence (DNA): TGTGCCAGCACGCGGACGACCGATCTCTCACCCCTCCACTTT. The full variable domain, rest sourced from reference TRBV28 and TRBJ1-6, is DVKVTQSSRYLVKRTGEKVFLECVQDMDHENMFWYRQDPGLGLRLIYFSYDVKMKEKGDIPEGYSVSREKKERFSLILESASTNQTSMYLCASTRTTDLSPLHFGNGTRLTVT.

The chain's CDR3 is CASSGEILWSEQFF. The CDR3 nucleotides are TGTGCCAGTAGTGGTGAGATTTTGTGGAGTGAGCAGTTCTTC. J is TRBJ2-1 and V is TRBV19; D is ambiguous. Germline assignment: CDR1 LNHDA and CDR2 SQIVND (reference sequence). The CDR3 has 14 amino acids. The V end was cut by 5 bases, the J end by 9 bases, with 17 bases between.

The chain is built from TRBV2 and TRBJ1-2; 7 bases fit TRBD1. In germline, CDR1 is SNHLY, CDR2 FYNNEI. This CDR3 is built from 14 residues. Trimming cost V 8 bases and J 8 bases; bases outside gene matches: 14. The DNA for the CDR3 is TGTGCCAGCGTAAAGGACAGGAGCATGGGGGGCTACACCTTC. It codes for CASVKDRSMGGYTF.

The chain is built from TRBV19 and TRBJ1-4; D remains unclear. The germline V gene encodes CDR1 LNHDA and CDR2 SQIVND (reference sequence). The CDR3 consists of 15 residues. Trimming left V 3 bases short and J 8 bases short, with 16 bases between. The CDR3 sequence: CASSIPVRIGEKLFF. CDR3 nucleotide sequence: TGTGCCAGTAGTATCCCTGTGAGGATTGGAGAAAAACTGTTTTTT.